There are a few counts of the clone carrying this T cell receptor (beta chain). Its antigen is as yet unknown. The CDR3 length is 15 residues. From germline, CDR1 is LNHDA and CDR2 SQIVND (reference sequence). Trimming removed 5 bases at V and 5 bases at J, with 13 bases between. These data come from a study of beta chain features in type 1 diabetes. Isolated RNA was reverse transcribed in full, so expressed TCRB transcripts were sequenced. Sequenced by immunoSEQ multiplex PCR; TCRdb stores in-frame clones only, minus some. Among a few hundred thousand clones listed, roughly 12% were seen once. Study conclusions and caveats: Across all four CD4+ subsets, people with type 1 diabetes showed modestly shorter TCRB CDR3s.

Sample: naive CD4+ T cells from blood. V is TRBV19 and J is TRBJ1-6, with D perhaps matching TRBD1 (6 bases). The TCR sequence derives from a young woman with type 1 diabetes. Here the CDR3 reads CASSAVQGHNSPLHF. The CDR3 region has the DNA TGTGCCAGTAGTGCCGTGCAGGGGCATAATTCACCCCTCCACTTT.